This record covers a single T cell receptor beta chain. V lost 6 bases, J lost 5 bases, and 11 bases lay in between. CDR3 length: 13 residues. This record comes from a study of Graves' ophthalmopathy and Graves' hyperthyroidism. As the template, RNA transcripts were used to amplify TCR beta CDR3 regions. Second-round multiplex PCR came after a first-round RT-PCR that employed HTBI primers. TCRdb redid the calling of the multiplex PCR reads with MiXCR, one entry per CDR3 protein. This repertoire shows about 420,000 distinct CDR3 sequences, under 25% found once; its top ten account for 2.5% to 3.5%. The genes are TRBV12-3 or TRBV12-4 and TRBJ1-5; D possibly corresponds to TRBD1 (5 bases). Sequenced: peripheral blood. This TCR was sampled from a woman under 30 with stable Graves' hyperthyroidism. The CDR3 DNA sequence: TGTGCCAGCAGCCGACTCAGGGATCAGCCCCAGCATTTT. Protein product: CASSRLRDQPQHF.